Listed here is a single T cell receptor (beta chain). Its target is not known. The data stem from a study of graft-versus-host responses after intestinal transplantation. On the study more broadly: Every one of the recipients received anti-thymocyte globulin induction and afterwards took tacrolimus and steroids for around three years.

Findings and caveats of the study: Early post-transplant declines in HvG were associated with peak levels of circulating GvH clones.

Assay used: immunoSEQ multiplex PCR; TCRdb lists only in-frame clones, some missing. The sample lists 75,000 to 100,000 clones, 91% occurring once. There are 13 residues in the CDR3. Per the germline V gene, CDR1 is MNHNY and CDR2 is SVGAGI (reference sequence). V lost 0 bases, J lost 9 bases, and 11 bases lay in between. The receptor was isolated from a human donor who was the organ donor for an intestinal transplant. The J gene is TRBJ1-2, the V gene TRBV6-6; TRBD1 might be the D (5 bases). This material consisted of unstimulated CD4+ T cells sorted from spleen or lymph node cells, taken before transplant. CDR3 residues: CASSYSTAPRYTF. CDR3 sequence (DNA): TGTGCCAGCAGTTACTCGACAGCCCCTCGCTACACCTTC.